One sample yielded the 4 T cell receptor beta chains listed below, sequenced in a study of cytomegalovirus exposure and HLA in healthy donors. Use of 60 Vbeta and 13 Jbeta primers characterized the PCR. Produced via immunoSEQ multiplex PCR; TCRdb's table is partial and in-frame only. The sample carries some 130,000 clones, approximately 80% recorded once. The sequenced material came from PBMCs. Source of these receptors: a male donor in good health and CMV-seropositive.

The CDR3 reads CASKRAEKLFF. The CDR3 DNA is TGTGCCAGCAAGCGGGCTGAAAAACTGTTTTTT. The rearrangement links TRBV25-1 to TRBJ1-4; D is unresolved. The CDR3 runs to 11 residues. CDR1 is MGHDK, CDR2 SYGVNS, per germline. V was clipped by 7 bases and J by 7 bases, with 7 bases between them.

In this sample, this clone turned up once. This rearrangement joins TRBV11-1 to TRBJ1-1, with 8 positions matching TRBD1. The CDR3 covers 15 residues. The germline CDR1 and CDR2 sequences are SGHAT and FQDESV (reference sequence). The ends lost 5 bases at V and 6 bases at J; junction bases unmatched: 11. As DNA, the CDR3 is TGTGCCAGCAGCCCAAACCTGGACAGGGTCCCTGAAGCTTTCTTT. The encoded protein is CASSPNLDRVPEAFF.

The chain uses TRBV7-9 and TRBJ1-1, with D tentatively TRBD1 (6 bases). V was shortened by 4 bases and J by 1 base, with 13 bases between the two germline ends. This CDR3 is built from 15 residues. CDR1 is SEHNR and CDR2 is FQNEAQ in the germline V gene (reference sequence). In DNA, the CDR3 is TGTGCCAGCAGCTCCGCTCTCAGGGGGAACACTGAAGCTTTCTTT. Amino acid sequence: CASSSALRGNTEAFF.

V is TRBV2 and J is TRBJ2-1; no reliable D call. The ends were cut back, 5 bases at V and 7 bases at J, with 9 bases in the middle. Germline loops: CDR1 SNHLY, CDR2 FYNNEI. The CDR3 has 12 residues. CDR3 DNA: TGTGCCAGCAGTTTTACCGGGAATGAGCAGTTCTTC. Protein sequence: CASSFTGNEQFF.